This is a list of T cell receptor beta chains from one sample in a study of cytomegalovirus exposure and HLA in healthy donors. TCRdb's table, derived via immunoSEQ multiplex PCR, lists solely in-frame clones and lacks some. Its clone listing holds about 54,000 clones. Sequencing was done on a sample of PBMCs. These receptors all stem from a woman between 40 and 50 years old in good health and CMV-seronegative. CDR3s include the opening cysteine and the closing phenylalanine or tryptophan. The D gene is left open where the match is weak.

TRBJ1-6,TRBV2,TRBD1,CASSDSPGTAYNSPLHF,TGTGCCAGCAGTGATTCTCCAGGGACAGCATATAATTCACCCCTCCACTTT
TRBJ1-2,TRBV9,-,CASSSPGVVYYTF,TGTGCCAGCAGCTCCCCAGGCGTAGTGTACTACACCTTC
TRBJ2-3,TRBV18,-,CASQPTGGVSTDTQYF,TGTGCCAGTCAACCGACCGGAGGGGTCAGCACAGATACGCAGTATTTT
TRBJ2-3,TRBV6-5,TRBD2,CASRISGLVPDTQYF,TGTGCCAGCAGAATATCGGGACTAGTCCCAGATACGCAGTATTTT
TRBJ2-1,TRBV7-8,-,CASSLVLAHNEQFF,TGTGCCAGCAGCTTAGTACTAGCCCACAATGAGCAGTTCTTC
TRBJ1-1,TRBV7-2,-,CASSSRGGSNTEAFF,TGTGCCAGCAGCTCACGCGGGGGCTCGAACACTGAAGCTTTCTTT
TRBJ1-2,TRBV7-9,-,CASSVTVPRGYTF,TGTGCCAGCAGCGTGACCGTACCTAGAGGCTACACCTTC
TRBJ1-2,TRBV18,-,CASSDDRNYGYTF,TGTGCCAGCTCGGACGACAGAAACTATGGCTACACCTTC
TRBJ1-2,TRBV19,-,CASSNGDGYTF,TGTGCCAGTAGTAACGGGGATGGCTACACCTTC
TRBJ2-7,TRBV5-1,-,CASSLEYPTYEQYF,TGCGCCAGCAGCTTGGAGTACCCAACCTACGAGCAGTACTTC
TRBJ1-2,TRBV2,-,CASSEEGAVTNYGYTF,TGTGCCAGCAGTGAGGAGGGTGCAGTAACGAACTATGGCTACACCTTC
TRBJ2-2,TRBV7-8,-,CASSLLGANTGELFF,TGTGCCAGCAGCTTACTTGGGGCTAACACCGGGGAGCTGTTTTTT
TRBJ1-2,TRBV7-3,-,CASSSGTGAGYTF,TGTGCCAGCAGCTCCGGGACGGGAGCGGGCTACACCTTC
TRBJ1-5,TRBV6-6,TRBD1,CASSGTGNQPQHF,TGTGCCAGCAGTGGGACAGGCAATCAGCCCCAGCATTTT
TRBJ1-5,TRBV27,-,CASSLDRSNQPQHF,TGTGCCAGCAGTCTAGACAGATCCAATCAGCCCCAGCATTTT
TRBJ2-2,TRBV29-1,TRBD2,CSVERTGLAGGRTGELFF,TGCAGCGTTGAACGTACGGGACTAGCGGGAGGGCGAACCGGGGAGCTGTTTTTT
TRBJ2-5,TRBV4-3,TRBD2,CASSQDIAGDSQETQYF,TGCGCCAGCAGCCAAGATATAGCGGGCGACTCCCAGGAGACCCAGTACTTC
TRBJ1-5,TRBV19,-,CASSIPGSQPQHF,TGTGCCAGTAGTATCCCTGGTAGCCAGCCCCAGCATTTT
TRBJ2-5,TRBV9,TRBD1,CASSQGPDRGETQYF,TGTGCCAGCAGCCAAGGTCCAGACAGGGGAGAGACCCAGTACTTC
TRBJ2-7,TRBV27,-,CASSQSRIYYEQYF,TGTGCCAGCAGTCAATCTCGAATCTACTACGAGCAGTACTTC
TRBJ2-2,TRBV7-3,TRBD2,CASSPLRSAGGTGAGELFF,TGTGCCAGCAGCCCTCTCCGCTCAGCGGGAGGGACAGGCGCCGGGGAGCTGTTTTTT
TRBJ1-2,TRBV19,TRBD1,CASSGQGADYGYTF,TGTGCCAGTAGTGGACAGGGGGCTGACTATGGCTACACCTTC
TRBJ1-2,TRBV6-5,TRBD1,CASSLHGTGGRGYTF,TGTGCCAGCAGTTTACATGGGACAGGGGGGCGTGGCTACACCTTC
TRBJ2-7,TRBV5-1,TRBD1,CASSHNSADRGEQYF,TGCGCCAGCAGCCACAATTCCGCGGACAGGGGCGAGCAGTACTTC
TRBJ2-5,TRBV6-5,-,CASIGGLGETQYF,TGTGCCAGCATCGGGGGGCTAGGGGAGACCCAGTACTTC
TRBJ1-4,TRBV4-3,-,CASSRAPIRTNEKLFF,TGCGCCAGCAGCCGGGCCCCGATTAGAACTAATGAAAAACTGTTTTTT
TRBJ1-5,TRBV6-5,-,CASKVGQYSNQPQHF,TGTGCCAGCAAAGTAGGACAGTATAGCAATCAGCCCCAGCATTTT
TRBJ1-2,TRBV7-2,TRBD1,CASSLVWDSSNGYTF,TGTGCCAGCAGCTTAGTTTGGGACAGCTCAAATGGCTACACCTTC